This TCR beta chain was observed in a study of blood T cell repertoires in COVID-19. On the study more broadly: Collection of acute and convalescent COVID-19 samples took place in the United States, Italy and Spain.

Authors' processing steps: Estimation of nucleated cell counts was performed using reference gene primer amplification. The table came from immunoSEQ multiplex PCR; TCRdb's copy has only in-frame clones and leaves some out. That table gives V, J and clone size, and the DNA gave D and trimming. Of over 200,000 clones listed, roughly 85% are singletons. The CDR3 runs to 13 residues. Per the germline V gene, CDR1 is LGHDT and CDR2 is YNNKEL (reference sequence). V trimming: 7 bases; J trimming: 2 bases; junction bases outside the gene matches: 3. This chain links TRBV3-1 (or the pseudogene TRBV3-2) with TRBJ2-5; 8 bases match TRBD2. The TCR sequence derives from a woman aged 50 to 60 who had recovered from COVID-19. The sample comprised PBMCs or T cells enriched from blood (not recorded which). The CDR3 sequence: CASKASGQETQYF. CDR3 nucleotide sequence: TGTGCCAGCAAGGCTAGCGGGCAAGAGACCCAGTACTTC.